Sequencing of this T cell receptor beta chain was carried out in a study of beta chain features in type 1 diabetes. Per the germline V gene, CDR1 is GTSNPN and CDR2 is SVGIG (reference sequence). The CDR3 has 11 amino acids. Trimming stripped 7 bases from V and 12 bases from J, with 17 bases between. The study, taken as a whole, reports: A moderate, significant TCRB CDR3 shortening appeared in type 1 diabetes across four CD4+ subsets. Cells with high TCR expression could be over-represented by cDNA sequencing. The question of HLA type influencing TCRB rearrangement was one that remained unresolved here. The similarity of naive, central memory and Treg TCRB repertoires appeared greater among patients than among healthy donors.

This clone was observed a handful of times. The antigen is unknown. Expressed TCRB transcripts were sequenced because the entire RNA isolate underwent reverse transcription. Here immunoSEQ multiplex PCR was the method, and the copy in TCRdb shows in-frame clones only, minus some. The sample holds roughly 730,000 clones, under 15% seen once. What was sequenced was naive CD4+ T cells from blood. This receptor was obtained from a man aged 18 to 30 with type 1 diabetes. The chain has TRBV30 and TRBJ2-3, with a weak D call TRBD1 (6 bases). The CDR3 reads CASRPAGEQYF. The CDR3 DNA follows: TGTGCCTCCCGCCCGGCAGGGGAACAGTATTTT.